This T cell receptor beta chain was identified in a study of response to subunit inactivated influenza vaccine. J gave up 4 bases and V 1 base, and 9 bases lay outside the gene matches. Germline V gene sequence: CDR1 SEHNR, CDR2 FQNEAQ (reference sequence). The CDR3 extends over 16 amino acids. Each CDR3 protein gets one entry after TCRdb re-called the RT-PCR reads with MiXCR. Seen here are about 780,000 distinct CDR3 sequences, less than 20% observed once, and the top ten hold roughly 10%. Study-wide points: Few new T cells, the authors suggested, are recruited by each seasonal influenza vaccination.

As regards this clonotype: Its antigen is currently unknown.

This sequence was found in a man in his fifties or sixties who received an inactivated influenza vaccine. Sequences were derived from PBMCs from blood, sampled 5 to 6 days after vaccination. The chain is built from TRBV7-9 and TRBJ2-7; TRBD2 matches at 8 bases. CDR3: CASSLVSAGGPYEQYF. The CDR3 DNA reads TGTGCCAGCAGCTTAGTTTCCGCGGGGGGACCGTACGAGCAGTACTTC. The entire variable domain, with the rest obtained from reference TRBV7-9 and TRBJ2-7, is as follows: DTGVSQNPRHKITKRGQNVTFRCDPISEHNRLYWYRQTLGQGPEFLTYFQNEAQLEKSRLLSDRFSAERPKGSFSTLEIQRTEQGDSAMYLCASSLVSAGGPYEQYFGPGTRLTVT.